Below, 17 T cell receptor beta chains from the same sample are listed, as sequenced in a study of T cells in women clearing cervical HPV infection. Only in-frame clones appear in the TCRdb table, and some are missing; sequencing was by immunoSEQ multiplex PCR. The sample table sets out 31,000 or so clones. Sequencing was performed on blood buffy coat. The receptor source for this set is a woman between 18 and 75 years old with a cervical HPV16 infection that either progressed to CIN3+ or cleared (not recorded which).

Notes on this clone: The sequence runs out 3 residues before the end of the CDR3; the remainder is reconstructed from the germline J gene. The J gene is TRBJ1-3, the V gene TRBV29-1; D is ambiguous. The germline CDR1 and CDR2 sequences are SQVTM and ANQGSEA. The CDR3 contains 13 residues. Trimming removed 5 bases at V and 4 bases at J, with 12 bases between. The covered CDR3 bases are TGCAGCGTTTCGAAGGGCTCCGGAAACACC. As protein: CSVSKGSGNT. Given in full, the CDR3 is CSVSKGSGNTIYF. The whole variable domain, filled in from reference TRBV29-1 and TRBJ1-3, reads SAVISQKPSRDICQRGTSLTIQCQVDSQVTMMFWYRQQPGQSLTLIATANQGSEATYESGFVIDKFPISRPNLTFSTLTVSNMSPEDSSIYLCSVSKGSGNTIYFGEGSWLTVV.

By frequency, this clone registers medium-sized. The read ends 3 residues early relative to the CDR3; the germline J gene fills the gap. This chain connects TRBV5-4 to TRBJ2-4; the D gene is possibly TRBD2 (7 bases). This CDR3 spans 15 amino acids. CDR1 is SGHNT and CDR2 is YYREEE in the germline V gene (reference sequence). V was trimmed by 1 base and J by 5 bases, leaving 13 bases between them. The CDR3 protein is CASSLIGGGENIQYF. The sequenced CDR3 bases are TGTGCCAGCAGCTTGATAGGGGGGGGTGAAAACATT.

On this clone itself: The read comes to an end 3 residues before the CDR3 does, leaving the germline J gene to fill in the end. This sequence joins TRBV5-5 and TRBJ2-3; 9 nucleotides agree with TRBD1. Germline V gene data show CDR1 as SGHKS and CDR2 as YYEKEE (reference sequence). The CDR3 covers 13 residues. The CDR3 bases that were read are TGTGCCAGCAACAACAGGGGGCTAGAGACG. This codes for CASNNRGLET. The whole CDR3 sequence is CASNNRGLETQYF.

Regarding this clone: The CDR3 end is not reached by the read, which stops 3 residues before it; the germline J gene fills it in. The chain carries TRBV19 and TRBJ1-3; D remains unclear. Per the germline V gene, CDR1 is LNHDA and CDR2 is SQIVND (reference sequence). V dropped 3 bases and J dropped 0 bases, with 12 bases sitting between them. The CDR3 contains 16 residues. The CDR3 protein is CASSIPYGSSGNTIYF. The DNA read from the CDR3 is TGTGCCAGTAGTATCCCCTACGGTTCCTCTGGAAACACC.

Notes on this clone: With the read ending 3 residues before the CDR3 end, the germline J gene is used to fill in that end. Other DNA sequences in the same sample also yield this CDR3. V is TRBV5-1 and J is TRBJ2-1, with 7 positions matching TRBD2. The CDR3 is 14 residues long. V lost 3 bases and J lost 3; bases outside the gene matches: 3. In germline, CDR1 is SGHRS, CDR2 YFSETQ. The CDR3 spells CASSSSGGYNEQFF. Incomplete CDR3 DNA: TGCGCCAGCAGCTCATCGGGGGGCTACAATGAG.

Of note for this clone: The missing CDR3 end, 3 residues past where the read stops, is filled in from the germline J gene. This chain joins TRBV5-1 and TRBJ1-1; weak D call: TRBD1 (6 bases). Germline V gene sequence: CDR1 SGHRS, CDR2 YFSETQ. Deletions cut 6 bases from V and 4 bases from J, with 19 bases between. The length of the CDR3 is 15 residues. CDR3 residues: CASTTLGQGSTEAFF. The part of the CDR3 DNA that was read is TGCGCCAGCACTACCTTGGGGCAGGGGAGCACTGAA. The full variable domain, completed using reference TRBV5-1 and TRBJ1-1, is KAGVTQTPRYLIKTRGQQVTLSCSPISGHRSVSWYQQTPGQGLQFLFEYFSETQRNKGNFPGRFSGRQFSNSRSEMNVSTLELGDSALYLCASTTLGQGSTEAFFGQGTRLTVV.

For this clone: The read terminates 3 residues before the CDR3 end, so the remaining end is supplied by the germline J gene. The V and J genes are TRBV30 and TRBJ1-5; D is ambiguous. Per the germline V gene, CDR1 is GTSNPN and CDR2 is SVGIG (reference sequence). V gave up 0 bases and J gave up 1 base, with 10 bases separating them. The length of the CDR3 is 15 residues. Incomplete CDR3 DNA: TGTGCCTGGAGTGTACGAGGCTCCAGCAATCAGCCC. Translated: CAWSVRGSSNQP. The entire CDR3 protein is CAWSVRGSSNQPQHF.

Comments on this clone: Read data end 3 residues before the CDR3 end; the end is taken from the germline J gene. The V gene is TRBV20-1, the J gene TRBJ1-2, with TRBD1 identical over 8 bases. CDR1 is DFQATT, CDR2 SNEGSKA, per germline (reference sequence). The CDR3 covers 13 residues. The CDR3 is CSAPLGTGVGYTF. CDR3 DNA, as far as it was read: TGCAGTGCTCCACTCGGGACAGGTGTCGGC.

Concerning this clone itself: The read ends 3 residues before the CDR3 terminus; that terminus is restored from the germline J gene. This chain joins TRBV10-1 and TRBJ2-1, with unresolved D. Germline V gene lookup returns CDR1 WNHNN and CDR2 SYGVQD (reference sequence). The CDR3 is 14 residues long. The V and J ends lost 7 bases and 2 bases respectively, with 12 bases between them. CDR3: CASTKGRAYNEQFF. The CDR3 bases that were read are TGCGCCAGCACCAAGGGCCGTGCCTACAATGAG.

This clone shows up as medium-sized by frequency. The CDR3 goes on 3 residues after the read ends, and that part is filled in from the germline J gene. The chain carries TRBV28 and TRBJ2-5, with TRBD1 as a possible D gene (5 bases). With 6 bases removed from V and 5 bases from J, the gap between germline ends came to 28 bases. Germline V gene lookup returns CDR1 MDHEN and CDR2 SYDVKM. The CDR3 has 18 amino acids. The CDR3 protein is CASRPLFGAKPIGETQYF. The sequenced part of the CDR3 DNA is TGTGCCAGCAGGCCCCTTTTTGGGGCAAAACCCATAGGGGAGACC. Looking up the rest from reference TRBV28 and TRBJ2-5 gives the full variable domain: DVKVTQSSRYLVKRTGEKVFLECVQDMDHENMFWYRQDPGLGLRLIYFSYDVKMKEKGDIPEGYSVSREKKERFSLILESASTNQTSMYLCASRPLFGAKPIGETQYFGPGTRLLVL.

Comments on this clone: The read ends 3 residues before the CDR3 terminus; that terminus is restored from the germline J gene. V is TRBV20-1 and J is TRBJ1-2, with D possibly TRBD1 on 6 matching bases. The V gene's germline CDR1 is DFQATT and CDR2 SNEGSKA (reference sequence). This CDR3 has 13 amino acids. The V gene lost 1 base and the J gene lost 3 bases, with 9 bases spanning the gap. The DNA read from the CDR3 is TGCAGTGCTAGAGGGACAGCCCACTATGGC. Amino acid sequence: CSARGTAHYG. The CDR3 in its entirety is CSARGTAHYGYTF.

A word on this clone: With the read ending 3 residues before the CDR3 end, the germline J gene is used to fill in that end. The chain employs TRBV11-2 and TRBJ2-2, with a weak D call TRBD1 (5 bases). The length of the CDR3 is 15 residues. The V gene's germline CDR1 is SGHAT and CDR2 FQNNGV. The chain's CDR3 is CASSLDNSGANVLFF. The CDR3 bases that were read are TGTGCCAGCAGCTTGGACAACTCTGGGGCCAACGTG.

With respect to this clone: From the germline J gene comes the end of the CDR3, since the read stops 3 residues before it. This rearrangement joins TRBV19 to TRBJ1-2, with D tentatively TRBD1 (6 bases). Germline loops: CDR1 LNHDA, CDR2 SQIVND (reference sequence). The CDR3 length is 13 residues. The sequenced part of the CDR3 DNA is TGTGCCAGTAGTAATCTAGCGGGACATGAC. It encodes CASSNLAGHD. The full CDR3 is CASSNLAGHDYTF.

As to this clone: The missing CDR3 end, 3 residues past where the read stops, is filled in from the germline J gene. The chain uses TRBV10-3 and TRBJ2-7, with a tentative D call TRBD2 (7 bases). The V end lost 4 bases, the J end lost 6 bases, and 19 bases lay between the germline ends. Per the germline V gene, CDR1 is ENHRY and CDR2 is SYGVKD. CDR3 length: 15 residues. CDR3 protein: CAISGGGVSLGEQYF. CDR3 DNA (partial): TGTGCCATCAGTGGAGGGGGGGTATCCCTGGGCGAG.

On this clone itself: The read halts 3 residues ahead of the CDR3 end, with the missing end drawn from the germline J gene. The rearrangement joins TRBV14 to TRBJ1-4, with 7 bases lining up with TRBD1. The germline V gene has CDR1 SGHDN and CDR2 FVKESK. The CDR3 has 15 amino acids. V lost 1 base and J lost 8; bases outside the gene matches: 7. The part of the CDR3 DNA that was read is TGTGCCAGCAGCCAAGTGGTTGGGACAGCCGAAAAA. This codes for CASSQVVGTAEK. The full CDR3 protein reads CASSQVVGTAEKLFF.

As to this clone: The CDR3 is cut off 3 residues early in the read; its end comes from the germline J gene. The V gene is TRBV12-5, the J gene TRBJ1-1, with a weak D call TRBD1 (6 bases). Germline loops: CDR1 LGHNT, CDR2 FRNRAP. The CDR3 is 13 amino acids. The CDR3 reads CASGLSGGSRAFF. The sequenced CDR3 bases are TGTGCTAGTGGTTTGTCGGGGGGCTCCCGA.

CDR3 loop: CASSEARGGYEQYF. The CDR3 bases that were read are TGTGCCAGCAGTGAAGCGCGGGGGGGCTACGAG. The genes are TRBV2 and TRBJ2-7; 9 nucleotides align to TRBD2. The read terminates 3 residues before the CDR3 end, so the remaining end is supplied by the germline J gene. This CDR3 spans 14 amino acids. The V gene end was trimmed by 0 bases and the J gene end by 3 bases; junction bases not matched to a gene: 0. The V gene's germline CDR1 is SNHLY and CDR2 FYNNEI.